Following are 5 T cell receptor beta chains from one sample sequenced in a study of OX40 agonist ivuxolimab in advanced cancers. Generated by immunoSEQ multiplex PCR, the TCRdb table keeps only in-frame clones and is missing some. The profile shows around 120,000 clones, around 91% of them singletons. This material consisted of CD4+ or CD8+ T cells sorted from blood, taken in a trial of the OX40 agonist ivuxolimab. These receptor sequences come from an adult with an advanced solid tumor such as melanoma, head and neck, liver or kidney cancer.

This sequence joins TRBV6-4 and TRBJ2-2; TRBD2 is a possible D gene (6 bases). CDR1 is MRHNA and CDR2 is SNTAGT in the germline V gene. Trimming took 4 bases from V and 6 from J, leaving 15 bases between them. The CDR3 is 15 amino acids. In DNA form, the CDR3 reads TGTGCCAGCAGTGCCGCCCCGGGGACTCCCGGGGAGCTGTTTTTT. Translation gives CASSAAPGTPGELFF.

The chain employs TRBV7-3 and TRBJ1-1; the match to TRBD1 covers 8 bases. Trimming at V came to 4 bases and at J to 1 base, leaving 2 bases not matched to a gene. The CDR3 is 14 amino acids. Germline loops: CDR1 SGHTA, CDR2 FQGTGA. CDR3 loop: CASSSGQENTEAFF. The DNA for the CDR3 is TGTGCCAGCAGCTCGGGACAGGAGAACACTGAAGCTTTCTTT.

The CDR3: CASSKQTNTEAFF. In DNA form, the CDR3 reads TGTGCCAGCTCGAAACAAACGAACACTGAAGCTTTCTTT. This chain connects TRBV18 to TRBJ1-1, with D uncertain. This CDR3 comprises 13 residues. Germline V gives CDR1 KGHSH, CDR2 LQKENI. V gave up 6 bases and J gave up 1 base, with 9 bases separating them.

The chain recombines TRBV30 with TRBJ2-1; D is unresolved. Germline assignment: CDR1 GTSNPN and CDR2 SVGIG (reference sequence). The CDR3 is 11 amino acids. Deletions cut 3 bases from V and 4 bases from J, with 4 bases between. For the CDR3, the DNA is TGTGCCTGGAGGCAGTACAATGAGCAGTTCTTC. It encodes CAWRQYNEQFF.

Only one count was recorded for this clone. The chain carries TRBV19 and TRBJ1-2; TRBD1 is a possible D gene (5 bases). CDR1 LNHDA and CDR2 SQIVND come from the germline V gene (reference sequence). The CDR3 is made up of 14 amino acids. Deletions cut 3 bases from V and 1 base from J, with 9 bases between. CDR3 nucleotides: TGTGCCAGTAGTATCGACAGATTTAACTATGGCTACACCTTC. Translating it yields CASSIDRFNYGYTF.